What follows describes a single TCR beta chain. This entry comes from a study of cytomegalovirus exposure and HLA in healthy donors. It was with 60 Vbeta and 13 Jbeta primers that the PCR ran. Assay: immunoSEQ multiplex PCR; the TCRdb copy retains only in-frame clones and omits some. This table has some 210,000 clones, about 80% appearing once. The ends were cut back, 4 bases at V and 0 bases at J, with 16 bases in the middle. This CDR3 region has 17 residues. CDR1 is SGDLS, CDR2 YYNGEE, per germline. The chain recombines TRBV9 with TRBJ2-2; TRBD1 might be the D (6 bases). The source of this sequence is a woman aged 45-65 years in good health and CMV-seropositive. Material for sequencing was PBMCs. CDR3 amino acids: CASSRDTPRANTGELFF. CDR3 DNA: TGTGCCAGCAGCCGGGACACCCCCCGAGCGAACACCGGGGAGCTGTTTTTT.